This entry lists 5 T cell receptor beta chains sequenced from one sample in a study of tumor-infiltrating lymphocytes in primary liver carcinoma (dated by TCRdb to 2017 to 2019). TCRdb names Illumina HiSeq 2500 as the instrument used. Starting from approximately 460 ng total RNA, TCRbeta-specific cDNA was produced by reverse transcription with a constant-region primer and ProtoScript II reverse transcriptase. TCRbeta libraries were built with three nested multiplex PCR rounds, a slightly modified ARM-PCR procedure. Multiplex TRBV1-TRBV30 forward primers and a Cbeta reverse primer were used in the first two PCR rounds, each of which was run for approximately 9 cycles. The public sequencing data were trimmed at Q25 with fastp and processed into clonotypes with MiXCR by TCRdb, which kept only in-frame beta chains. Every entry covers one CDR3 protein and lists the most common genes and DNA from its rows. A total of approximately 300,000 distinct CDR3 sequences appear in this sample, 65% of them only once. 9% of the sample rests with the top ten.

Blood RNA was extracted from unsorted whole blood using TRIzol reagent, and germline DNA was obtained with the DNeasy Blood & Tissue kit. The sequenced sample was peripheral blood. All receptors derive from a man in his forties or fifties with primary liver carcinoma and hepatitis B virus infection.

As to this clonotype: Here the CDR3 omits its conserved ending phenylalanine or tryptophan, so a read error is the likely source. The chain couples TRBV29-1 to TRBJ1-1; no firm D call. The V end was cut by 8 bases, the J end by 2 bases, with 9 bases between. Germline CDR1 and CDR2: SQVTM and ANQGSEA. The CDR3 is made up of 11 amino acids. The CDR3 region has the DNA TGCAGCATCCGCGATAACACTGAAGCTTTCTTA. As protein: CSIRDNTEAFL.

This clonotype was seen just once. This may be a read error, as it is one base from a much larger clone. The V and J genes are TRBV4-3 and TRBJ2-7, with 9 bases identical to TRBD2. CDR1 and CDR2 from the germline V gene are LGHNA and YSLEER. The CDR3 consists of 15 residues. CDR3 residues: CASRQALAGVYEQYF. CDR3 DNA sequence: TGCGCCAGCAGACAAGCTTTAGCGGGAGTCTACGAGCAGTACTTC.

This clonotype was recorded a few times. The rearrangement links TRBV7-8 to TRBJ2-2, with D maybe TRBD2 (6 bases). Trimming cost V 5 bases and J 6 bases, with 19 bases left between them. The CDR3 has 16 amino acids. CDR1 and CDR2 (germline): SGHVS, FQNEAQ. The CDR3 DNA reads as TGTGCCAGCAGCCTCAGGGCTTCGGGGGAAGCCGGGGAGCTGTTTTTT. It specifies CASSLRASGEAGELFF.

A note on this clonotype: At one boundary the junction diverges from the germline segment, which might be a read error. The chain carries TRBV11-2 and TRBJ2-2; 15 nucleotides line up with TRBD2. Germline values: CDR1 SGHAT, CDR2 FQNNGV. The CDR3 has 19 amino acids. The CDR3 bases are TGTGCCAGCAGCCCTTCCGGGACTAGCGGGAGGCCAAGCACCGGGGAGCCGTTTTTT. Its translation: CASSPSGTSGRPSTGEPFF. Combining the CDR3 with reference TRBV11-2 and TRBJ2-2 gives the whole variable domain EAGVAQSPRYKIIEKRQSVAFWCNPISGHATLYWYQQILGQGPKLLIQFQNNGVVDDSQLPKDRFSAERLKGVDSTLKIQPAKLEDSAVYLCASSPSGTSGRPSTGEPFFGEGSRLTVL.

The chain joins TRBV10-3 to TRBJ2-7; D is uncertain. Between the trimmed V and J ends, which lost 1 base and 6 bases, there was a span of 19 bases. Germline CDR1 and CDR2: ENHRY and SYGVKD. This CDR3 is built from 16 residues. The CDR3 DNA sequence: TGTGCCATCAGTGAGTTGGTAACTATTCCGGGCCCCGAGCAGTACTTC. This gives the protein CAISELVTIPGPEQYF.